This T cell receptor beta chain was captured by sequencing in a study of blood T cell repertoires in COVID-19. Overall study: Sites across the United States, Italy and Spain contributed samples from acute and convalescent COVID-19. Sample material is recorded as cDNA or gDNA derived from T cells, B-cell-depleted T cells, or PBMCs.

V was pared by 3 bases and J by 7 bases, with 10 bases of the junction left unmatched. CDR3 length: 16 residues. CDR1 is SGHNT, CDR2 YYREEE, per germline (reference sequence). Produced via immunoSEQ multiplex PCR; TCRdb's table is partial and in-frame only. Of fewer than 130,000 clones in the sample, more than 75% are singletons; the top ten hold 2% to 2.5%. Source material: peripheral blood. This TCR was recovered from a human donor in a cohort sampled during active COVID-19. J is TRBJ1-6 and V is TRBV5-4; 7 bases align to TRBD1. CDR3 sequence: CASSSWGTAPNSPLHF. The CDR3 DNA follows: TGTGCCAGCAGCTCGTGGGGGACAGCGCCCAATTCACCCCTCCACTTT.